A selection of T cell receptor beta chains follows, all from one sample in a study of T-cell reconstitution after alpha-beta-depleted transplantation in children. TCRdb analysed the PCR reads with MiXCR anew, one entry per CDR3 protein. The sample includes about a million distinct CDR3 sequences, roughly 29% of them seen just once. The source was PBMCs, mostly from graft donor cells, collected 360 days after TCRalphabeta/CD19-depleted stem cell transplant. Receptors were obtained from a boy younger than two who had a stem cell transplant for SCID, so the T cells may come from the graft donor. The CDR3 runs from the conserved cysteine through the conserved F or W. The D gene is left open where the match is weak. Rows may omit the clone size; those that give it use once, few, many or a size class.

V gene	clone size	J gene	D gene	CDR3 protein	CDR3 DNA
TRBV5-1	few	TRBJ2-1	TRBD2	CASSQGRLAGGPEQFF	TGCGCCAGCAGCCAGGGGAGACTAGCGGGGGGGCCTGAGCAGTTCTTC
TRBV20-1	many	TRBJ2-5	.	CSARDLRQGPQETQYF	TGCAGTGCTAGAGATCTACGCCAGGGGCCCCAAGAGACCCAGTACTTC
TRBV29-1	.	TRBJ2-2	TRBD1	CSVPGGNTGELFF	TGCAGCGTCCCAGGGGGGAACACCGGGGAGCTGTTTTTT
TRBV5-1	few	TRBJ2-5	TRBD2	CASRSGGLNQETQYF	TGCGCCAGCAGAAGCGGGGGCCTCAACCAAGAGACCCAGTACTTC
TRBV29-1	few	TRBJ2-3	TRBD2	CSVDGRRGTSTDTQYF	TGCAGCGTTGATGGGAGGCGGGGGACTAGCACAGATACGCAGTATTTT
TRBV4-3	.	TRBJ2-2	.	CASSQDPSNLGAGELFF	TGCGCCAGCAGCCAAGATCCGTCAAATCTGGGGGCCGGGGAGCTGTTTTTT
TRBV12-3/TRBV12-4	.	TRBJ2-2	.	CASSFSLTGINTGELFF	TGTGCCAGCAGTTTCTCCCTCACAGGGATCAACACCGGGGAGCTGTTTTTT
TRBV29-1	few	TRBJ2-3	TRBD1	CSVPRDRGPFYHTDTQYF	TGCAGCGTCCCCCGGGACAGGGGGCCCTTCTACCACACAGATACGCAGTATTTT
TRBV6-4	few	TRBJ1-1	.	CASSDRGSGQNTEAFF	TGTGCCAGCAGTGACAGAGGGTCGGGACAGAACACTGAAGCTTTCTTT
TRBV11-2	few	TRBJ2-3	TRBD2	CASSLGLTGGAPDTQYF	TGTGCCAGCAGCTTAGGATTGACCGGGGGGGCCCCAGATACGCAGTATTTT
TRBV18	.	TRBJ2-6	.	CASSPKGPGANVLTF	TGTGCCAGCTCACCGAAGGGGCCTGGGGCCAACGTCCTGACTTTC
TRBV4-1	.	TRBJ1-4	.	CASSHTSGEKLFF	TGCGCCAGCAGCCATACCTCAGGTGAAAAACTGTTTTTT
TRBV27	.	TRBJ2-7	.	CASTNPDSLYEQYF	TGTGCCAGCACAAATCCGGACAGTCTCTACGAGCAGTACTTC
TRBV20-1	.	TRBJ1-6	.	CSALGDVVNNSPLHF	TGCAGTGCCCTAGGGGATGTGGTAAACAATTCACCCCTCCACTTT
TRBV11-2	few	TRBJ2-5	.	CASSSQQGPASWTQYF	TGTGCCAGCAGCTCCCAACAGGGACCCGCTAGTTGGACCCAGTACTTC
TRBV24-1	.	TRBJ2-2	TRBD1	CATTSGTGFTGELFF	TGTGCCACGACTTCCGGGACAGGGTTCACCGGGGAGCTGTTTTTT
TRBV2	many	TRBJ1-1	.	CASSRVASEAFF	TGTGCCAGCAGTCGTGTAGCATCTGAAGCTTTCTTT
TRBV7-7	.	TRBJ2-5	TRBD1	CASSFPGTGAVETQYF	TGTGCCAGCAGCTTCCCCGGGACAGGGGCGGTGGAGACCCAGTACTTC
TRBV12-3/TRBV12-4	.	TRBJ1-4	.	CASSLGAGDEKLFF	TGTGCCAGCAGTTTAGGAGCAGGGGATGAAAAACTGTTTTTT
TRBV18	.	TRBJ1-2	TRBD1	CASSPPGTASNYGYTF	TGTGCCAGCTCACCTCCCGGGACAGCTTCTAACTATGGCTACACCTTC
TRBV12-3/TRBV12-4	.	TRBJ2-2	.	CASSREGGELFF	TGTGCCAGCAGTAGAGAGGGTGGGGAGCTGTTTTTT
TRBV7-6	.	TRBJ2-2	.	CASSRATTGELFF	TGTGCCAGCAGCCGGGCTACCACCGGGGAGCTGTTTTTT
TRBV10-3	.	TRBJ2-4	.	CAISGSPSRTKNIQYF	TGTGCCATCAGTGGAAGCCCCTCCAGAACCAAAAACATTCAGTACTTC
TRBV11-2	.	TRBJ2-1	TRBD2	CASSLGGGVQDNEQFF	TGTGCCAGCAGCTTAGGCGGGGGGGTTCAGGACAATGAGCAGTTCTTC
TRBV18	few	TRBJ2-2	TRBD2	CASSPASGTGELFF	TGTGCCAGCTCACCGGCTAGCGGAACCGGGGAGCTGTTTTTT
TRBV28	few	TRBJ2-7	.	CASSLLVGEQYF	TGTGCCAGCAGTTTATTGGTAGGGGAGCAGTACTTC
TRBV4-3	.	TRBJ1-2	.	CASSRRVGLTIGGYTF	TGCGCCAGCAGCCGCCGCGTAGGACTGACTATTGGAGGCTACACCTTC
TRBV6-1	.	TRBJ1-2	.	CASSRGTPLQNYGYTF	TGTGCCAGCAGTCGGGGGACACCACTTCAAAACTATGGCTACACCTTC
TRBV6-2/TRBV6-3	.	TRBJ2-3	TRBD2	CASSYSIPLAGGFTDTQYF	TGTGCCAGCAGTTACTCGATTCCCTTAGCGGGGGGATTCACAGATACGCAGTATTTT
TRBV7-3	few	TRBJ2-4	.	CASSCPFARGVRVIRNIQYF	TGTGCCAGCAGCTGTCCCTTCGCCAGGGGCGTGCGTGTGATAAGGAACATTCAGTACTTC
TRBV10-3	.	TRBJ2-5	.	CAISEGGPRGETQYF	TGTGCCATCAGTGAGGGGGGACCCCGAGGAGAGACCCAGTACTTC
TRBV15	few	TRBJ2-7	.	CATSRWGREQYF	TGTGCCACCAGCAGATGGGGAAGAGAGCAGTACTTC
TRBV20-1	few	TRBJ2-7	.	CSARFGRDNYEQYF	TGCAGTGCTAGATTCGGGCGGGACAACTACGAGCAGTACTTC
TRBV27	few	TRBJ1-2	.	CASSRLGTHYYGYTF	TGTGCCAGCAGCCGTTTGGGGACACATTACTATGGCTACACCTTC
TRBV12-3/TRBV12-4	few	TRBJ2-1	.	CASRGRGAPSGPYNEQFF	TGTGCCAGCAGGGGTCGGGGGGCCCCCTCAGGCCCATACAATGAGCAGTTCTTC
TRBV5-1	few	TRBJ2-2	.	CASSFSGQSNTGELFF	TGCGCCAGCAGCTTCTCTGGACAGTCTAACACCGGGGAGCTGTTTTTT
TRBV11-2	few	TRBJ2-7	.	CASSSQGIYEQYF	TGTGCCAGCAGCTCCCAGGGAATCTACGAGCAGTACTTC
TRBV20-1	few	TRBJ2-6	.	CSALQVLSGANVLTF	TGCAGTGCTCTACAGGTACTCTCTGGGGCCAACGTCCTGACTTTC
TRBV20-1	many	TRBJ2-1	TRBD2	CSARDPLAGIHEQFF	TGCAGTGCTAGAGATCCCCTAGCGGGGATACATGAGCAGTTCTTC
TRBV20-1	few	TRBJ1-1	TRBD1	CSASKGADTEAFF	TGCAGTGCTAGTAAGGGGGCGGACACTGAAGCTTTCTTT
TRBV24-1	few	TRBJ2-1	TRBD1	CATSDFRQGVKTYNEQFF	TGTGCCACCAGTGATTTCCGACAGGGGGTCAAGACCTACAATGAGCAGTTCTTC
TRBV5-1	many	TRBJ2-3	.	CASSFRARGDTQYF	TGCGCCAGCAGCTTCAGGGCAAGGGGCGATACGCAGTATTTT
TRBV9	.	TRBJ2-3	.	CASSVRGAGARTDTQYF	TGTGCCAGCAGCGTGAGAGGGGCCGGGGCCCGCACAGATACGCAGTATTTT
TRBV6-1	.	TRBJ1-1	TRBD1	CASTRQGDGTEAFF	TGTGCCAGCACCAGACAGGGTGACGGCACTGAAGCTTTCTTT
TRBV4-2	few	TRBJ2-7	TRBD2	CASSQATSGGYEQYF	TGTGCCAGCAGCCAAGCGACTAGCGGGGGGTACGAGCAGTACTTC
TRBV20-1	few	TRBJ2-1	TRBD2	CSAPTSGGTLGEQFF	TGCAGTGCGCCAACTAGCGGGGGGACCCTCGGGGAGCAGTTCTTC
TRBV12-3/TRBV12-4	many	TRBJ2-7	TRBD1	CASSKDRVRYEQYF	TGTGCCAGCAGCAAGGACAGGGTTAGGTACGAGCAGTACTTC
TRBV29-1	.	TRBJ2-7	TRBD2	CSVGLAGGPSRSYEQYF	TGCAGCGTTGGGTTAGCGGGGGGCCCTAGCCGCTCCTACGAGCAGTACTTC
TRBV20-1	few	TRBJ2-1	.	CSVSPLASSYNEQFF	TGCAGTGTGTCTCCTCTGGCCAGCTCCTACAATGAGCAGTTCTTC
TRBV4-2	.	TRBJ2-1	TRBD2	CASSQRLAGHLREQFF	TGTGCCAGCAGCCAAAGACTAGCGGGGCACCTACGGGAGCAGTTCTTC
TRBV5-1	few	TRBJ2-3	.	CASSLYFSATDTQYF	TGCGCCAGCAGCTTGTACTTTTCCGCCACAGATACGCAGTATTTT
TRBV6-5	.	TRBJ2-5	.	CASSYNLAQGAQETQYF	TGTGCCAGCAGTTACAATTTGGCCCAGGGAGCTCAAGAGACCCAGTACTTC
TRBV6-6	few	TRBJ1-5	.	CASHREDSQPQHF	TGTGCCAGTCACAGGGAGGATTCGCAGCCCCAGCATTTT
TRBV20-1	few	TRBJ2-7	.	CSASRQAHEQYF	TGCAGTGCTAGCCGACAGGCCCACGAGCAGTACTTC
TRBV11-2	few	TRBJ2-1	.	CASSLVGGIGRSSYNEQFF	TGTGCCAGCAGCTTAGTAGGGGGTATCGGACGGAGCTCCTACAATGAGCAGTTCTTC